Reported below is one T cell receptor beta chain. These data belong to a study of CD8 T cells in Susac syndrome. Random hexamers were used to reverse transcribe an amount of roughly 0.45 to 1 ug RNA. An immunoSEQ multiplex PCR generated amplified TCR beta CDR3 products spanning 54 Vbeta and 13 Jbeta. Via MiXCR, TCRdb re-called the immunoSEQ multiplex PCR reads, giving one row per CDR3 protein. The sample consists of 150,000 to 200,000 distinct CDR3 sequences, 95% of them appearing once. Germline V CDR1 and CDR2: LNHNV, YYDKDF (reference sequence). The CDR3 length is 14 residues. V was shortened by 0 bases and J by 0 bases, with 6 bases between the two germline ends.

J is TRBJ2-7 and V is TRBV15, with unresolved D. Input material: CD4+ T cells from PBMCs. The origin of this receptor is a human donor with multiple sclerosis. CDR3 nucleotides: TGTGCCACCAGCAGAGATCCGAGCTCCTACGAGCAGTACTTC. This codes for CATSRDPSSYEQYF.